The entry that follows covers one T cell receptor (beta chain) sequence. Its antigen is unknown. The record has no base qualities; no much larger clone is one base away. Inclusive of the bounding cysteine and phenylalanine, the CDR3 is 16 residues long. Only the CDR3 region is kept as DNA, spanning 48 bases read in frame from base 1. V and J lose 3 bases and 0 bases, and a span of 15 bases separates them. Taken from the germline V gene (reference sequence), the CDR1 and CDR2 loops are MNHEY and SMNVEV. The sample comes from a study of blood T cell repertoires in COVID-19 (TCRdb year 2020). Study-wide context: Samples covering the acute and convalescent phases of COVID-19 were provided by collaborators in the United States, Italy and Spain. Nearly every sample came with metadata listing a de-identified subject ID, COVID-19 status, age in years and sex. Where HLA class I and class II types were available, the types were taken from metadata supplied by the sample provider, not from assay-based typing. A freely available public database, intended as a resource for researchers studying the immune response to SARS-CoV-2, is where the repertoires were released. The prospective study material was composed of cDNA or gDNA derived from T cells, B-cell-depleted T cells, or PBMCs. Samples were obtained from the ongoing ImmuneRACE study (first 160 participants) and from roughly 1,300 subjects provided by 6 global collaborators. Subjects who had been exposed to COVID-19, were actively infected with it, or had recovered from it provided the deeply sampled blood TCRbeta repertoires that made up the dataset.

The collaborating institutions used their own protocols to collect whole blood in K2EDTA tubes. Collaborator samples were shipped for TCRbeta analysis as frozen whole blood, isolated PBMCs, or DNA extracted from either sample type. TCRbeta CDR3 regions were amplified from genomic DNA by means of the immunoSEQ Assay, a bias-controlled multiplex PCR. As for the authors' bioinformatics: Within the assay, amplification of reference gene primers was used to estimate how many nucleated cells each sample contained. To quantify the absolute abundance of each unique TCRbeta CDR3 rearrangement, sequence reads were collapsed and filtered. For each sample, productive Simpson clonality was calculated as the square root of Simpson's diversity index over productive rearrangements. TCRdb took over this immuneACCESS table, retaining in-frame rearrangements with V and J assigned. Such tables are incomplete; in checked studies, under half of the missing clones stem from an unresolved V gene, and the remainder is unexplained. The D gene and trimming were derived from the DNA, and the V and J assignments and clone size from that table. The table for this sample lists around 68,000 clones; just over 90% of them were counted only once. Less than 2% of the sample is taken by the ten largest.

Points the paper makes about the study in general: The amount of clinical and demographic metadata varied by source and participant and was provided uncurated.

The sequenced sample consisted of peripheral blood. The receptor's source is a human donor in a cohort sampled during active COVID-19. The rearrangement joined TRBV27 to TRBJ2-7; tentative D gene TRBD1, with 6 bases matching. The DNA sequence follows: TGTGCCAGCAGTTTCTTGCAATTAGGGGGCTCCTACGAGCAGTACTTC. It translates as CASSFLQLGGSYEQYF.